One and the same sample provided the 8 T cell receptor beta chains below, sequenced in a study of cytomegalovirus exposure and HLA in healthy donors. PCR amplification relied on 60 Vbeta primers (plus 13 Jbeta primers). Profiled with immunoSEQ multiplex PCR; TCRdb holds only in-frame clones, not every one. The sample has 95,000 to 150,000 clones; 82% are singletons. Sequenced: PBMCs. Source of these receptors: a woman younger than 35 in good health and CMV-seronegative.

J is TRBJ2-3 and V is TRBV29-1; D may be TRBD2 (5 bases). V was clipped by 6 bases and J by 1 base, with 8 bases between them. The CDR3 covers 12 residues. Germline-derived CDR1 and CDR2 are SQVTM and ANQGSEA. The CDR3 sequence: CSVEGRTDTQYF. CDR3 nucleotide sequence: TGCAGCGTCGAGGGCCGCACAGATACGCAGTATTTT.

The chain carries TRBV11-2 and TRBJ2-2; 9 bases agree with TRBD1. CDR1 is SGHAT and CDR2 is FQNNGV in the germline V gene. CDR3 length equals 15 residues. Trimming took 10 bases from V and 6 from J; bases not matched to a gene: 12. Here the CDR3 DNA reads TGTGCCATGGCCGGGACAGGGAATATCCCCGGGGAGCTGTTTTTT. Translating gives CAMAGTGNIPGELFF. Using reference TRBV11-2 and TRBJ2-2 for the parts outside the CDR3, the full variable domain is EAGVAQSPRYKIIEKRQSVAFWCNPISGHATLYWYQQILGQGPKLLIQFQNNGVVDDSQLPKDRFSAERLKGVDSTLKIQPAKLEDSAVYLCAMAGTGNIPGELFFGEGSRLTVL.

The rearrangement joins TRBV4-2 to TRBJ1-5; the D is unclear. The germline V gene has CDR1 LGHNA and CDR2 YNFKEQ. Trimming left V 4 bases short and J 4 bases short, with 20 bases between. The CDR3 spans 17 residues. The CDR3 protein is CASSREGRRDSNQPQHF. The CDR3 DNA reads TGTGCCAGCAGCCGAGAAGGGCGGAGGGATTCGAATCAGCCCCAGCATTTT.

The chain joins TRBV4-3 to TRBJ1-2; D gene uncertain. This CDR3 contains 14 residues. Germline V gene lookup returns CDR1 LGHNA and CDR2 YSLEER. The V end lost 2 bases, the J end lost 2 bases, and 9 bases lay between the germline ends. The CDR3 loop is CASSQWERNYGYTF. The CDR3 DNA follows: TGCGCCAGCAGCCAATGGGAGCGCAACTATGGCTACACCTTC.

Only a few counts were recorded for this clone. This chain connects TRBV6-1 to TRBJ2-7; D is perhaps TRBD1 (6 bases). The CDR3 is made up of 13 amino acids. Germline assignment: CDR1 MNHNS and CDR2 SASEGT. Trimming removed 7 bases at V and 4 bases at J, with 14 bases between. This CDR3 is CASTGQWDYEQYF. CDR3 sequence (DNA): TGTGCCAGCACCGGACAGTGGGATTACGAGCAGTACTTC.

This chain links TRBV2 with TRBJ1-1; 8 bases line up with TRBD1. This CDR3 region has 16 residues. With 4 bases clipped from V and 3 bases from J, the junction kept 10 bases outside the gene matches. The V gene's germline CDR1 is SNHLY and CDR2 FYNNEI. The CDR3 sequence: CASSGQGRWMDTEAFF. CDR3 sequence (DNA): TGTGCCAGCAGTGGACAGGGGAGATGGATGGACACTGAAGCTTTCTTT.

V is TRBV29-1 and J is TRBJ2-2, with TRBD1 as a possible D gene (5 bases). Germline CDR1 is SQVTM and CDR2 is ANQGSEA. Trimming cost V 3 bases and J 6 bases, with 5 bases left between them. The CDR3 consists of 11 residues. The CDR3 DNA reads as TGCAGCGTTGAGGGGCCCGGGGAGCTGTTTTTT. It codes for CSVEGPGELFF.

Of note for this clone: A junction end diverges from the germline sequence, so it may reflect a read error. The rearrangement links TRBV7-9 to TRBJ2-1; weak D call: TRBD2 (5 bases). This CDR3 is 13 amino acids long. From germline, CDR1 is SEHNR and CDR2 FQNEAQ (reference sequence). CDR3 in amino acids: CSSSFPLANEQFF. The CDR3 coding sequence is TGTTCCAGCAGCTTCCCTCTAGCCAATGAGCAGTTCTTC.